The rows below give T cell receptor beta chains drawn from one sample of a study of cytomegalovirus exposure and HLA in healthy donors. Assay used: immunoSEQ multiplex PCR; TCRdb lists only in-frame clones, some missing. The repertoire has about 120,000 clones, roughly 78% of them found once; the top ten carry 3.3%. Sequenced input: PBMCs. These receptors were obtained from a woman in her thirties in good health and CMV-seropositive. Each CDR3 is given with its conserved first and last residue. D genes are given only for firm matches. Not all rows give a size; the values are once, few, many and, for expanded clones, a class.

>NA|TRBV6-1|NA|TRBJ1-4
CASSGTATNYNEKLFF
TGTGCCAGCAGTGGGACAGCCACAAATTATAATGAAAAACTGTTTTTT
>TRBD2|TRBV10-3|NA|TRBJ2-1
CAIREGSPGWNEQFF
TGTGCCATCCGGGAGGGGAGTCCGGGCTGGAATGAGCAGTTCTTC
>TRBD1|TRBV9|NA|TRBJ1-2
CASSATPRQGGYGYTF
TGTGCCAGCAGCGCCACTCCCCGACAGGGAGGTTATGGCTACACCTTC
>NA|TRBV19|NA|TRBJ2-1
CASSYPGAYNEQFF
TGTGCCAGTAGTTATCCCGGGGCCTACAATGAGCAGTTCTTC
>TRBD2|TRBV7-2|NA|TRBJ2-6
CASSLVRGGPGSGANVLTF
TGTGCCAGCAGCTTAGTTCGGGGGGGCCCAGGCTCTGGGGCCAACGTCCTGACTTTC
>NA|TRBV5-6|once|TRBJ2-1
CASSGVRGTPSHEQFF
TGTGCCAGCAGCGGCGTTAGGGGGACGCCATCACATGAGCAGTTCTTC
>TRBD1|TRBV15|NA|TRBJ2-7
CATSRRKPGQGYEQYF
TGTGCCACCAGCAGACGTAAACCGGGACAGGGGTACGAGCAGTACTTC
>NA|TRBV19|NA|TRBJ1-6
CASSIQGSNSPLHF
TGTGCCAGTAGTATTCAGGGATCCAATTCACCCCTCCACTTT
>NA|TRBV7-2|NA|TRBJ2-7
CASSLETWYEQYF
TGTGCCAGCAGCTTAGAGACTTGGTACGAGCAGTACTTC
>TRBD2|TRBV5-1|NA|TRBJ2-1
CASTALAGTYNEQFF
TGCGCCAGCACCGCCCTAGCGGGGACCTACAATGAGCAGTTCTTC
>NA|TRBV18|NA|TRBJ1-2
CASSKWGQDGYTF
TGTGCCAGCTCCAAATGGGGGCAGGATGGCTACACCTTC
>NA|TRBV28|NA|TRBJ1-6
CASSLRPGYSPLHF
TGTGCCAGCAGTTTACGGCCAGGGTATTCACCCCTCCACTTT
>TRBD1|TRBV5-4|once|TRBJ2-3
CASSSRTGNTDTQYF
TGTGCCAGCAGCTCTCGGACAGGGAACACAGATACGCAGTATTTT
>TRBD2|TRBV5-6|NA|TRBJ2-7
CASSRLAGGTYEQYF
TGTGCCAGCAGCAGACTAGCGGGGGGAACCTACGAGCAGTACTTC
>NA|TRBV2|NA|TRBJ1-2
CASSDTREYGYTF
TGTGCCAGCAGTGATACCAGGGAATATGGCTACACCTTC
>NA|TRBV2|few|TRBJ2-2
CASTGLASNTGELFF
TGTGCCAGCACGGGTCTCGCCTCAAACACCGGGGAGCTGTTTTTT
>NA|TRBV6-1|NA|TRBJ2-7
CASSEWASLWVEQYF
TGTGCCAGCAGTGAATGGGCAAGTCTCTGGGTGGAGCAGTACTTC
>TRBD1|TRBV5-1|few|TRBJ1-6
CASSSRQGAGSPLHF
TGCGCCAGCAGCAGTCGACAGGGGGCTGGGTCACCCCTCCACTTT
>NA|TRBV5-8|NA|TRBJ1-4
CASSPGLIGTNEKLFF
TGTGCCAGCAGCCCAGGACTTATAGGCACTAATGAAAAACTGTTTTTT
>TRBD1|TRBV18|NA|TRBJ1-1
CASFGQVGTEAFF
TGTGCCAGCTTCGGACAGGTTGGAACTGAAGCTTTCTTT
>NA|TRBV7-2|NA|TRBJ1-4
CASSSTRQANNEKLFF
TGTGCCAGCAGCTCAACCCGACAGGCGAATAATGAAAAACTGTTTTTT
>NA|TRBV4-2|NA|TRBJ1-3
CASSQDRNRLGNTIYF
TGTGCCAGCAGCCAAGATCGGAACAGGCTTGGAAACACCATATATTTT
>TRBD1|TRBV6-5|NA|TRBJ1-2
CASSYSTGGRYTF
TGTGCCAGCAGTTACTCGACAGGGGGCCGCTACACCTTC
>TRBD2|TRBV27|NA|TRBJ2-5
CASSMSGVPFQYF
TGTGCCAGCAGTATGAGCGGGGTACCATTCCAGTACTTC
>NA|TRBV29-1|NA|TRBJ2-7
CSVNPQGGFEQYF
TGCAGCGTTAACCCTCAAGGAGGGTTCGAGCAGTACTTC
>TRBD2|TRBV7-3|NA|TRBJ2-3
CASSLRAGAGGRPNTQYF
TGTGCCAGCAGCTTAAGGGCAGGAGCGGGGGGCCGTCCTAATACGCAGTATTTT
>NA|TRBV7-6|NA|TRBJ1-3
CASSLVGGSNTIYF
TGTGCCAGCAGCTTAGTAGGCGGATCGAACACCATATATTTT
>TRBD2|TRBV11-2|once|TRBJ2-7
CASSPIRTSGGHEQYF
TGTGCCAGCAGCCCAATCAGGACTAGCGGGGGGCACGAGCAGTACTTC
>TRBD1|TRBV10-3|once|TRBJ1-2
CAISDRTGYGYTF
TGTGCCATCAGTGACAGGACAGGGTATGGCTACACCTTC
>NA|TRBV5-4|NA|TRBJ1-2
CASSSTQGSGYTF
TGTGCCAGCAGCTCGACTCAGGGTTCTGGCTACACCTTC
>TRBD1|TRBV4-1|NA|TRBJ2-7
CASSPRGFGTASYEQYF
TGCGCCAGCAGCCCCCGAGGGTTCGGGACAGCATCCTACGAGCAGTACTTC
>NA|TRBV5-1|NA|TRBJ1-1
CASSSPGGIEAFF
TGCGCCAGCAGCTCGCCGGGGGGTATTGAAGCTTTCTTT
>NA|TRBV10-2|NA|TRBJ1-6
CASMVGPSDFISYNSPLHF
TGCGCCAGCATGGTTGGGCCGTCGGACTTTATCTCCTATAATTCACCCCTCCACTTT
>TRBD1|TRBV9|NA|TRBJ1-2
CASSHLEGQGYYGYTF
TGTGCCAGCAGCCACCTGGAGGGACAGGGCTACTATGGCTACACCTTC
>NA|TRBV14|NA|TRBJ1-3
CASSQDRGNTIYF
TGTGCCAGCAGCCAAGATCGGGGAAACACCATATATTTT
>NA|TRBV2|once|TRBJ1-5
CAQRADSNQPQHF
TGTGCCCAGAGGGCGGATAGCAATCAGCCCCAGCATTTT
>TRBD1|TRBV10-1|NA|TRBJ1-2
CASSAPFTTGIYGYTF
TGCGCCAGCAGTGCCCCGTTTACGACAGGGATCTATGGCTACACCTTC
>NA|TRBV5-1|NA|TRBJ2-1
CASCPRGDPYNEQFF
TGCGCCAGCTGCCCCAGGGGGGACCCCTACAATGAGCAGTTCTTC
>TRBD1|TRBV29-1|NA|TRBJ1-4
CSGQVGEKLFF
TGCAGTGGACAGGTGGGGGAAAAACTGTTTTTT
>TRBD1|TRBV6-1|NA|TRBJ1-5
CASLPGQGLQPQHF
TGTGCCAGTCTACCGGGACAGGGGTTGCAGCCCCAGCATTTT
>NA|TRBV7-2|NA|TRBJ1-6
CASSFAGRGSYNSPPHF
TGTGCCAGCAGCTTCGCAGGGAGGGGCTCCTATAATTCACCCCCCCACTTT
>TRBD1|TRBV6-6|large|TRBJ2-7
CASSPGQGYYEQYF
TGTGCCAGCAGTCCGGGACAGGGCTACTACGAGCAGTACTTC
>NA|TRBV5-1|NA|TRBJ2-5
CASSINRATAQETQYF
TGCGCCAGCAGCATCAACAGGGCAACTGCCCAAGAGACCCAGTACTTC
>NA|TRBV9|NA|TRBJ2-5
CASSPSQQETQYF
TGTGCCAGCAGCCCCTCCCAGCAAGAGACCCAGTACTTC
>NA|TRBV5-4|NA|TRBJ2-3
CASSLGLGGSTDTQYF
TGTGCCAGCAGCTTGGGCCTAGGGGGAAGCACAGATACGCAGTATTTT